The clone carrying this T cell receptor beta chain has a count of ten or more. Its specificity is unknown. This sample stems from a study of T cells after yellow fever vaccination. Study-level findings and limits: The booster saw the reappearance of most primary-vaccination clones (around 96% CD4, about 88% CD8). Abundant clonotypes from the bulk population could get into FACS-sorted repertoires as contaminants.

A process of 5'RACE template switching, which added a universal primer site and UMIs, was used to make TCR cDNA. MiXCR was run by TCRdb on the 5' RACE reads, yielding one entry per CDR3 protein. Of about 550,000 distinct CDR3 sequences listed, under 25% are singletons. There are 12 residues in the CDR3. The germline V and J ends were trimmed by 0 bases and 5 bases, with 4 bases remaining between them. CDR1 is WSHSY, CDR2 SAAADI, per germline. The chain carries TRBV10-2 and TRBJ2-5; no firm D call. The receptor was isolated from a young man who received the YFV17D yellow fever vaccine. The material was PBMCs, obtained 15 days after the yellow fever booster vaccination. Here the CDR3 reads CASSESGETQYF. CDR3 nucleotide sequence: TGCGCCAGCAGTGAGTCTGGGGAGACCCAGTACTTC.